These 26 T cell receptor beta chains were sequenced from one sample in a study of T cells in Graves' hyperthyroidism and ophthalmopathy. RNA transcripts provided the source from which TCR beta CDR3 regions were amplified. First-round RT-PCR targeting the TCR CDR3 was performed with the HTBI primer set. MiXCR, applied by TCRdb to the multiplex PCR reads, yields one record per CDR3 protein. The repertoire has some 700,000 distinct CDR3 sequences, roughly 17% of them found once; the top ten carry around 15%. The sequenced material came from blood. These receptors originate from a man between 45 and 60 years old with Graves' hyperthyroidism.

This clonotype has at least ten counts. The chain recombines TRBV12-3 or TRBV12-4 with TRBJ1-1; TRBD1 matches 8 bases. With V trimmed by 4 bases and J by 1 base, 5 bases remained unmatched. The CDR3 is 15 amino acids. CDR3 in amino acids: CASSSSGQANTEAFF. CDR3 coding DNA: TGTGCCAGCAGTTCCTCGGGACAGGCGAACACTGAAGCTTTCTTT.

This clonotype occurred many times. The rearrangement joins TRBV9 to TRBJ2-3; D is ambiguous. With 0 bases removed from V and 10 bases from J, the gap between germline ends came to 9 bases. Germline CDR1 SGDLS, CDR2 YYNGEE. The CDR3 runs to 12 residues. The CDR3: CASSVGSRAQYF. CDR3 nucleotides: TGTGCCAGCAGCGTAGGGAGTCGTGCGCAGTATTTT.

This clonotype has a count of ten or more. The DNA for the CDR3 is TGCAGTGCCTCCTCGCCCACCACCCCGACTAGCGGGACGGACGAGCAGTACTTC. It encodes CSASSPTTPTSGTDEQYF. The chain is built from TRBV20-1 and TRBJ2-7; TRBD2 agrees at 11 bases. The junction had 21 bases not matched to a gene; V was cut back by 6 bases and J by 5 bases. Per germline, CDR1 DFQATT and CDR2 SNEGSKA (reference sequence). This CDR3 region has 18 residues.

V usage is TRBV9 and J usage is TRBJ2-1; 13 positions agree with TRBD2. V gave up 3 bases and J gave up 10 bases; unmatched junction bases: 7. CDR1 SGDLS and CDR2 YYNGEE come from the germline V gene. The CDR3 totals 15 residues. The CDR3 coding sequence is TGTGCCAGCAGCGCAGCCGGGACTAGCGGGAAGGAGCAGTTCTTC. Translated: CASSAAGTSGKEQFF.

In this sample, this clonotype turned up a few times. The chain is built from TRBV28 and TRBJ2-6; D is unclear. The CDR3 contains 17 residues. Germline CDR1 reads MDHEN; CDR2 reads SYDVKM. Trimming shortened V by 2 bases and J by 1 base, and 12 bases separated the two germline ends. This CDR3 is CASSLRAVGSGANVLTF. CDR3 coding DNA: TGTGCCAGCAGTTTAAGGGCCGTTGGGTCTGGGGCCAACGTCCTGACTTTC.

This clonotype has ten or more counts. The rearrangement joins TRBV29-1 to TRBJ1-5; no definite D call. V was trimmed by 4 bases and J by 7 bases, leaving 11 bases between them. Germline CDR1 and CDR2: SQVTM and ANQGSEA. The CDR3 length is 12 residues. The CDR3 sequence is CSVAGLDQPQHF. As DNA, the CDR3 is TGCAGCGTTGCCGGGTTGGACCAGCCCCAGCATTTT.

Only a few counts were recorded for this clonotype. The chain recombines TRBV6-2 or TRBV6-3 with TRBJ2-4; D not certain. This CDR3 has 15 amino acids. CDR1 is MNHEY and CDR2 is SVGEGT in the germline V gene. Trimming removed 4 bases from V and 0 bases from J, with 10 bases in between. The CDR3 nucleotides read TGTGCCAGCAGTTCCCTTGGCGCAGCCAAAAACATTCAGTACTTC. Translated, it gives CASSSLGAAKNIQYF.

This clonotype was observed a handful of times. The chain is built from TRBV5-1 and TRBJ2-7, with a weak D call TRBD1 (6 bases). This CDR3 spans 14 amino acids. Germline V gene sequence: CDR1 SGHRS, CDR2 YFSETQ. Trimming left V 3 bases short and J 5 bases short, with 15 bases between. The CDR3 coding sequence is TGCGCCAGCAGCTCAGGGGTGTATAGCAACGAGCAGTACTTC. Translated, it gives CASSSGVYSNEQYF.

This clonotype was picked up many times. The V call is TRBV12-3 or TRBV12-4, the J call TRBJ1-2; maybe TRBD1 (5 bases). The CDR3 is made up of 13 amino acids. V lost 3 bases and J lost 8, with 13 bases in between. The CDR3 sequence is CASSFGGTGGYTF. The CDR3 DNA reads as TGTGCCAGCAGTTTCGGGGGAACTGGCGGCTACACCTTC.

Comments on this clonotype: The junction does not match germline at one end; this may be a read error. The gene calls are TRBV20-1 and TRBJ2-5; TRBD1 agrees at 11 bases. The CDR3 covers 16 residues. In germline, CDR1 is DFQATT, CDR2 SNEGSKA (reference sequence). The CDR3 bases are TGCAATGCTAGATCCGGGACAGGGGGGTTCCCAGAGACCCAGTACTTC. The encoded protein is CNARSGTGGFPETQYF.

This clonotype was seen a few times. The rearrangement uses TRBV3-1 and TRBJ2-7; D remains unclear. CDR1 and CDR2 (germline): LGHDT, YNNKEL (reference sequence). The CDR3 spans 16 residues. The V gene lost 0 bases and the J gene lost 4 bases, with 16 bases spanning the gap. CDR3 coding DNA: TGTGCCAGCAGCCAAGATGACTCCATGCCAGTTTACGAGCAGTACTTC. It translates to CASSQDDSMPVYEQYF.

The V call is TRBV7-9, the J call TRBJ1-5; 9 bases match TRBD1. This CDR3 has 15 residues. Germline V gene data show CDR1 as SEHNR and CDR2 as FQNEAQ (reference sequence). V was pared by 3 bases and J by 6 bases, with 6 bases of the junction left unmatched. DNA of the CDR3: TGTGCCAGCAGCTTGGACAGGGGAGGGGTTCAGCCCCAGCATTTT. It codes for CASSLDRGGVQPQHF.

V is TRBV15 and J is TRBJ1-4; D might be TRBD1 (6 bases). Germline CDR1 reads LNHNV; CDR2 reads YYDKDF (reference sequence). The CDR3 totals 15 residues. With 5 bases removed from V and 7 bases from J, the gap between germline ends came to 17 bases. The CDR3 nucleotides are TGTGCCACCAGCGGAGCATTGGGGGCAAGTGAAAAACTGTTTTTT. Residues: CATSGALGASEKLFF.

Note on this clonotype: Possible read error: a much larger clone is one base away. V and J are TRBV28 and TRBJ1-1; D is ambiguous. Germline V gene data show CDR1 as MDHEN and CDR2 as SYDVKM. The V end was cut by 2 bases, the J end by 1 base, with 8 bases between. The CDR3 is made up of 14 amino acids. This CDR3 reads CASSLKSWNTEAFF. In nucleotides, the CDR3 is TGTGCCAGCAGTTTAAAATCTTGGAACACTGAAGCTTTCTTT.

This clonotype was recorded a few times. The chain has TRBV18 and TRBJ2-6; TRBD1 aligns across 8 bases. Trimming took 4 bases from V and 2 from J; bases not matched to a gene: 4. The CDR3 has 16 residues. In germline, CDR1 is KGHSH, CDR2 LQKENI. CDR3 DNA: TGTGCCAGCTCACGAAACAGGGGGACTGGGGCCAACGTCCTGACTTTC. This codes for CASSRNRGTGANVLTF.

V usage is TRBV13 and J usage is TRBJ2-2; possibly TRBD1 for D (5 bases). Germline-derived CDR1 and CDR2 are PRHDT and FYEKMQ (reference sequence). The CDR3 runs 14 residues. Deletions cut 3 bases from V and 7 bases from J, with 12 bases between. The CDR3 loop is CASSFYQGGGELFF. The CDR3 DNA reads as TGTGCCAGCAGCTTTTATCAGGGCGGCGGGGAGCTGTTTTTT.

The chain carries TRBV3-1 and TRBJ1-1; 8 bases line up with TRBD1. The ends lost 3 bases at V and 5 bases at J; junction bases unmatched: 11. The CDR3 consists of 16 residues. Per the germline V gene, CDR1 is LGHDT and CDR2 is YNNKEL (reference sequence). The CDR3 region is CASSQRQTGVRTEAFF. The DNA of the CDR3 is TGTGCCAGCAGCCAGCGTCAGACAGGGGTGAGGACTGAAGCTTTCTTT.

This clonotype was recorded at least ten times. This chain uses TRBV2 with TRBJ2-1; 10 nucleotides agree with TRBD1. V lost 5 bases, J lost 3 bases, and 13 bases stayed unmatched. The CDR3 spans 18 residues. Germline V CDR1 and CDR2: SNHLY, FYNNEI. CDR3 sequence (DNA): TGTGCCAGCAGTTTCATTCCCGGGACAGGGGTGGGCTACAATGAGCAGTTCTTC. This translates into CASSFIPGTGVGYNEQFF.

This clonotype was counted at least ten times. The chain uses TRBV25-1 and TRBJ2-1; D gene unclear. V was cut by 2 bases and J by 7 bases, with 15 bases left in between. The CDR3 totals 15 residues. Germline assignment: CDR1 MGHDK and CDR2 SYGVNS. CDR3 DNA sequence: TGTGCCAGCAGTGAACACCGGGTTCCTCCAAATGAGCAGTTCTTC. It specifies CASSEHRVPPNEQFF.

This clonotype was observed a few times. This sequence joins TRBV28 and TRBJ2-3; D possibly corresponds to TRBD2 (7 bases). CDR1 and CDR2 from the germline V gene are MDHEN and SYDVKM. The CDR3 loop spans 17 amino acids. Trimming stripped 3 bases from V and 2 bases from J, with 18 bases between. The chain's CDR3 is CASSFVRGGGFTDTQYF. CDR3 sequence (DNA): TGTGCCAGCAGTTTCGTGAGGGGGGGGGGGTTCACAGATACGCAGTATTTT.

In its sample, this clonotype was seen many times. The chain is built from TRBV2 and TRBJ1-5, with D possibly TRBD1 on 6 matching bases. The CDR3 has 15 amino acids. V lost 8 bases and J 5 bases, leaving 19 bases between the germline ends. Germline values: CDR1 SNHLY, CDR2 FYNNEI. This CDR3 reads CASLRRRDTDQPQHF. The CDR3 DNA sequence: TGTGCCAGCTTACGGAGAAGGGACACCGATCAGCCCCAGCATTTT.

This clonotype was counted many times. The chain couples TRBV19 to TRBJ2-5; 10 bases align to TRBD2. V was pared by 10 bases and J by 5 bases, with 13 bases of the junction left unmatched. The CDR3 is 15 residues long. Germline V gene sequence: CDR1 LNHDA, CDR2 SQIVND (reference sequence). The CDR3 protein is CATTTSGRAKETQYF. CDR3 bases: TGTGCCACGACCACCAGCGGGAGGGCCAAGGAGACCCAGTACTTC.

A few counts support this clonotype. The V gene is TRBV19, the J gene TRBJ2-2; D is undetermined. The CDR3 runs 12 residues. Germline V gene sequence: CDR1 LNHDA, CDR2 SQIVND (reference sequence). The ends were cut back, 5 bases at V and 6 bases at J, with 7 bases in the middle. The CDR3 DNA reads as TGTGCCAGTAGTTCGTGGGCCGGGGAGCTGTTTTTT. Its translation: CASSSWAGELFF.

About this clonotype itself: A read error may account for a junction end that differs from germline. CDR3 loop: CASSQIGQGDEPYF. The CDR3 DNA is TGCGCCAGCAGCCAAATCGGACAGGGGGACGAGCCGTACTTC. The chain links TRBV4-1 to TRBJ2-7; 10 bases are shared with TRBD1. The germline CDR1 and CDR2 sequences are MGHRA and YSYEKL. The CDR3 consists of 14 residues.

This clonotype occurred many times. The rearrangement uses TRBV28 and TRBJ2-7, with D hard to call. Germline-derived CDR1 and CDR2 are MDHEN and SYDVKM. CDR3 length: 15 amino acids. Trimming stripped 1 base from V and 5 bases from J, with 15 bases between. CDR3 DNA: TGTGCCAGCAGTTTATCCCCGCACCCCATCCACGAGCAGTACTTC. Its translation: CASSLSPHPIHEQYF.

This clonotype was counted many times. V usage is TRBV19 and J usage is TRBJ1-2; TRBD1 aligns across 9 bases. With 3 bases clipped from V and 2 bases from J, the junction kept 7 bases outside the gene matches. The germline V gene encodes CDR1 LNHDA and CDR2 SQIVND (reference sequence). The CDR3 sequence is 16 residues long. The CDR3 here is CASSMVLDRGNYGYTF. CDR3 coding DNA: TGTGCCAGTAGTATGGTTTTGGACAGGGGCAACTATGGCTACACCTTC. The complete variable domain, with remaining parts taken from reference TRBV19 and TRBJ1-2, reads DGGITQSPKYLFRKEGQNVTLSCEQNLNHDAMYWYRQDPGQGLRLIYYSQIVNDFQKGDIAEGYSVSREKKESFPLTVTSAQKNPTAFYLCASSMVLDRGNYGYTFGSGTRLTVV.